This TCR beta chain derives from a study of blood T cell repertoires in COVID-19. Grouping used clinical history reported by participants in a survey and questionnaire. Donors in Cohort 3 counted as recovered after two negative PCRs, clearance, or symptom resolution. Original processing methods: Counts of nucleated cells, estimated from reference gene primer amplification, were obtained. The protocol was immunoSEQ multiplex PCR, while the TCRdb copy is restricted to in-frame clones and leaves out a portion. D and trimming come from the DNA, and the V and J calls and clone size come from that table. Altogether roughly 200,000 clones are present, 75% to 90% being singletons, with the ten largest covering 5% to 7.5%. With 3 bases removed from V and 10 bases from J, the gap between germline ends came to 10 bases. The CDR3 length is 11 residues. Germline values: CDR1 MNHNS, CDR2 SASEGT.

The TCR was taken from a man aged 35 to 55 who had recovered from COVID-19. Sequencing input: PBMCs or T cells enriched from blood (not recorded which). This chain joins TRBV6-1 and TRBJ2-7, with D possibly being TRBD1 (6 bases). The CDR3 DNA reads as TGTGCCAGCAGTGACCTGGACAGTCAGTACTTC. Its protein is CASSDLDSQYF.